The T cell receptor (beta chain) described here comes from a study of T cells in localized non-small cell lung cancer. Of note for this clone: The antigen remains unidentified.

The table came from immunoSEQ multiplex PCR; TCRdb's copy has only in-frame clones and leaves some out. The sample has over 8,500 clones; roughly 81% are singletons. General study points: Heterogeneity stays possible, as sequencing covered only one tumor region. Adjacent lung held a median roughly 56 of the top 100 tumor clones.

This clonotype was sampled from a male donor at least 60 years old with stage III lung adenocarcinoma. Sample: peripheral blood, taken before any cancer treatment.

The CDR3 loop reads CASSSRTSGPPTVSYEQYF. CDR3 nucleotides: TGCGCCAGCAGCAGCCGGACTAGCGGCCCTCCCACCGTATCCTACGAGCAGTACTTC. The chain recombines TRBV4-1 with TRBJ2-7; 10 bases agree with TRBD2. Trimming cost V 5 bases and J 1 base; bases outside gene matches: 17. Germline V gene sequence: CDR1 MGHRA, CDR2 YSYEKL. The CDR3 spans 19 residues.